The 19 T cell receptor beta chains listed next were all sequenced from one sample in a study of blood T cell repertoires in COVID-19. Assay: immunoSEQ multiplex PCR; the TCRdb copy retains only in-frame clones and omits some. The sample shows more than 200,000 clones, approximately 81% of them seen only once. The material sequenced was peripheral blood. The receptors were sampled from a woman aged 80 or older with COVID-19, enrolled during active disease.

The chain links TRBV6-2 or TRBV6-3 to TRBJ1-1; tentative D call: TRBD1 (6 bases). Trimming shortened V by 2 bases and J by 1 base, and 20 bases separated the two germline ends. The germline V gene has CDR1 MNHEY and CDR2 SVGEGT. The CDR3 has 18 residues. This CDR3 reads CASSYEAGVHYSNTEAFF. The CDR3 region has the DNA TGTGCCAGCAGTTACGAGGCAGGGGTCCATTATTCGAACACTGAAGCTTTCTTT.

V usage is TRBV11-2 and J usage is TRBJ2-3, with D possibly matching TRBD2 (5 bases). Germline V gene sequence: CDR1 SGHAT, CDR2 FQNNGV. This CDR3 has 13 residues. V was clipped by 4 bases and J by 12 bases, with 17 bases between them. DNA for the CDR3: TGTGCCAGCAGCTACCGGGATTCACGCACCCAGTATTTT. As protein: CASSYRDSRTQYF.

This chain joins TRBV3-1 (or the pseudogene TRBV3-2) and TRBJ2-7; D gene uncertain. V lost 3 bases and J 7 bases, leaving 10 bases between the germline ends. CDR1 is LGHDT, CDR2 YNNKEL, per germline (reference sequence). The CDR3 contains 12 residues. The CDR3 DNA reads as TGTGCCAGCAGCCACGGTGGGCCAGAGCAGTACTTC. Translated: CASSHGGPEQYF.

The sample holds one count of this clone. The V and J genes are TRBV5-1 and TRBJ2-7; TRBD1 matches at 11 bases. Per germline, CDR1 SGHRS and CDR2 YFSETQ. The J segment lost 2 bases and the V segment lost 2 bases, leaving 3 bases of the junction unmatched. The CDR3 extends over 15 amino acids. In DNA form, the CDR3 reads TGCGCCAGCAGCTTCACGGGACAGGGGGCCTACGAGCAGTACTTC. As protein: CASSFTGQGAYEQYF.

In this sample, this clone turned up once. The chain carries TRBV4-1 and TRBJ2-3; 7 bases map to TRBD1. Germline V gene lookup returns CDR1 MGHRA and CDR2 YSYEKL. V shed 2 bases and J 3 bases; nucleotides not matched to a gene: 2. The length of the CDR3 is 14 residues. CDR3 residues: CASSQPGQTDTQYF. Here the CDR3 DNA reads TGCGCCAGCAGCCAACCGGGACAGACAGATACGCAGTATTTT.

The chain couples TRBV7-9 to TRBJ2-7; TRBD2 might be the D (6 bases). The CDR3 is 14 residues long. The V gene's germline CDR1 is SEHNR and CDR2 FQNEAQ (reference sequence). Trimming pared 0 bases from V and 2 bases from J, leaving 8 bases between. In DNA, the CDR3 is TGTGCCAGCAGCTTAGCCGGGGGAGCCTACGAGCAGTACTTC. It encodes CASSLAGGAYEQYF. The full variable domain, its missing parts supplied by reference TRBV7-9 and TRBJ2-7, is DTGVSQNPRHKITKRGQNVTFRCDPISEHNRLYWYRQTLGQGPEFLTYFQNEAQLEKSRLLSDRFSAERPKGSFSTLEIQRTEQGDSAMYLCASSLAGGAYEQYFGPGTRLTVT.

V and J are TRBV30 and TRBJ2-7; D is undetermined. The germline gives CDR1 GTSNPN, CDR2 SVGIG (reference sequence). V was clipped by 3 bases and J by 0 bases, with 3 bases between them. This CDR3 is built from 11 residues. The CDR3 loop is CAWSFSYEQYV. DNA for the CDR3: TGTGCCTGGAGCTTCTCCTACGAGCAGTACGTC.

This clone was counted once. The chain combines TRBV6-2 or TRBV6-3 with TRBJ1-1; D unresolved. The germline gives CDR1 MNHEY, CDR2 SVGEGT. V was cut by 5 bases and J by 1 base, with 11 bases left in between. This CDR3 spans 14 amino acids. The CDR3 nucleotides read TGTGCCAGCAGTCGTCAGGTGGGGAACACTGAAGCTTTCTTT. Translated, it gives CASSRQVGNTEAFF.

This rearrangement joins TRBV5-1 to TRBJ2-1; D possibly corresponds to TRBD2 (6 bases). V lost 4 bases, J lost 4 bases, and 18 bases lay in between. Germline-derived CDR1 and CDR2 are SGHRS and YFSETQ. This CDR3 has 16 amino acids. CDR3 sequence reads: CASSASTSPVYNEQFF. Written as DNA, the CDR3 is TGCGCCAGCAGCGCCTCAACTAGCCCGGTATACAATGAGCAGTTCTTC.

The chain combines TRBV6-5 with TRBJ2-3, with TRBD1 matching 7 bases. CDR3 size: 13 residues. Germline assignment: CDR1 MNHEY and CDR2 SVGAGI. With 4 bases clipped from V and 3 bases from J, the junction kept 1 base outside the gene matches. CDR3 sequence reads: CASSLQGTDTQYF. The CDR3 DNA reads as TGTGCCAGCAGTTTACAGGGGACAGATACGCAGTATTTT.

This clone was recorded a few times. The chain links TRBV7-8 to TRBJ1-2; 10 nucleotides line up with TRBD1. Germline CDR1 and CDR2: SGHVS and FQNEAQ. The CDR3 is 13 amino acids. The V and J ends lost 5 bases and 4 bases, in that order; junction bases with no gene match: 1. CDR3 sequence: CASSRDRGYGYTF. Written as DNA, the CDR3 is TGTGCCAGCAGCCGGGACAGGGGCTATGGCTACACCTTC.

This chain links TRBV7-2 with TRBJ2-5; 9 bases are shared with TRBD1. The germline V gene encodes CDR1 SGHTA and CDR2 FQGNSA. This CDR3 has 14 amino acids. V gave up 5 bases and J gave up 5 bases; unmatched junction bases: 6. CDR3 region: CASSIQGAGETQYF. CDR3 DNA sequence: TGTGCCAGCAGCATACAGGGGGCGGGGGAGACCCAGTACTTC.

This clone occurred once. The chain combines TRBV7-2 with TRBJ2-1; possible D gene TRBD2, 8 bases. The V end lost 3 bases, the J end lost 6 bases, and 12 bases lay between the germline ends. Germline assignment: CDR1 SGHTA and CDR2 FQGNSA. The CDR3 is made up of 14 amino acids. The CDR3 DNA sequence: TGTGCCAGCAGCTTGACAGGGACTAGCAATGAGCAGTTCTTC. This sequence encodes CASSLTGTSNEQFF.

This clone was detected a few times. The V and J genes are TRBV7-2 and TRBJ1-3; maybe TRBD1 (5 bases). The CDR3 has 12 amino acids. The V end was cut by 5 bases, the J end by 8 bases, with 10 bases between. CDR1 and CDR2 (germline): SGHTA, FQGNSA. CDR3 sequence: CASSAQGYTIYF. The CDR3 coding sequence is TGTGCCAGCAGCGCCCAGGGATACACCATATATTTT.

This chain links TRBV3-1 (or the pseudogene TRBV3-2) with TRBJ2-1; TRBD2 matches at 9 bases. CDR1 is LGHDT and CDR2 is YNNKEL in the germline V gene (reference sequence). Trimming removed 3 bases from V and 9 bases from J; junction bases left unmatched: 9. This CDR3 has 15 amino acids. The CDR3: CASSHLDGGGGEQFF. In nucleotides, the CDR3 is TGTGCCAGCAGCCACCTAGATGGCGGGGGGGGTGAGCAGTTCTTC.

The chain links TRBV19 to TRBJ1-5; TRBD1 might be the D (5 bases). Per germline, CDR1 LNHDA and CDR2 SQIVND (reference sequence). The V gene lost 3 bases and the J gene lost 2 bases, with 20 bases spanning the gap. This CDR3 is 18 amino acids long. The CDR3 loop is CASSIFLSGFAGNQPQHF. The CDR3 nucleotides read TGTGCCAGTAGTATTTTCCTCTCAGGGTTTGCAGGCAATCAGCCCCAGCATTTT. Full variable domain (missing parts from reference TRBV19 and TRBJ1-5): DGGITQSPKYLFRKEGQNVTLSCEQNLNHDAMYWYRQDPGQGLRLIYYSQIVNDFQKGDIAEGYSVSREKKESFPLTVTSAQKNPTAFYLCASSIFLSGFAGNQPQHFGDGTRLSIL.

This chain connects TRBV6-5 to TRBJ1-2, with D uncertain. The CDR3 consists of 15 residues. The germline V gene encodes CDR1 MNHEY and CDR2 SVGAGI. V lost 6 bases, J lost 4 bases, and 18 bases lay in between. CDR3 in amino acids: CASSPALQLPYGYTF. The CDR3 DNA sequence: TGTGCCAGCAGCCCGGCCCTACAGCTTCCCTATGGCTACACCTTC.

J is TRBJ1-6 and V is TRBV11-2; 7 positions agree with TRBD1. This CDR3 has 15 amino acids. V lost 6 bases, J lost 5 bases, and 7 bases stayed unmatched. The germline gives CDR1 SGHAT, CDR2 FQNNGV. The CDR3 DNA sequence: TGTGCCAGCAGGGAACTTACAGGGGATAATTCACCCCTCCACTTT. Translated: CASRELTGDNSPLHF.

CDR3 region: CAWSISGGAPGTQYF. In DNA, the CDR3 is TGTGCCTGGTCCATTAGCGGGGGGGCACCTGGGACCCAGTACTTC. This chain uses TRBV30 with TRBJ2-5; TRBD2 matches at 11 bases. After removal of 5 bases from V and 7 bases from J, the junction contained 12 bases not matched to a gene. CDR1 GTSNPN and CDR2 SVGIG come from the germline V gene (reference sequence). The CDR3 totals 15 residues.